A single T cell receptor (beta chain) is shown here with its context. Its specificity is not known. With 0 bases clipped from V and 9 bases from J, the junction kept 6 bases outside the gene matches. The germline V gene has CDR1 LNHNV and CDR2 YYDKDF (reference sequence). This CDR3 region has 16 residues. This entry belongs to a study of CD8 T cells in ankylosing spondylitis. Study-wide results and limits: Relatively rare in peripheral blood, disease-linked clones were also CD8+. Earlier authors reported some of these motif variants in reactive arthritis synovial fluid and blood. Ankylosing spondylitis blood appeared to carry a characteristic TCR beta motif of roughly 8 highly homologous variants.

Scientists made TCR beta libraries using quantitative 5'-RACE with molecular barcodes. Using its own MiXCR run on the 5' RACE reads, TCRdb lists one record per CDR3 protein. Of around 120,000 distinct CDR3 sequences detected, over 7% appear once; the ten largest clones hold roughly 3.3%. The specimen sequenced was blood, either unsorted or a sorted T cell fraction (not recorded which). The rearrangement joins TRBV15 to TRBJ2-1; 12 bases are a match to TRBD2. The source is a male donor with ankylosing spondylitis or in good health (not recorded which). CDR3 region: CATSRDPSGRAFEQFF. The CDR3 DNA sequence: TGTGCCACCAGCAGAGATCCTAGCGGGAGGGCCTTTGAGCAGTTCTTC.